These T cell receptor beta chains were read from a single sample in a study of cytomegalovirus exposure and HLA in healthy donors. TCRdb's table, derived via immunoSEQ multiplex PCR, lists solely in-frame clones and lacks some. The repertoire holds 150,000 to 200,000 clones, with around 88% as singletons. Sequencing input: PBMCs. The receptors derive from a woman aged 18-35 years in good health and CMV-seronegative. The CDR3 runs from the conserved cysteine through the conserved F or W. D genes are given only for firm matches. For some rows the clone size is stated as once, few or many, or as a class when expanded; others skip it.

CDR3: CASSKSRVAEHNEQFF
DNA: TGTGCCAGCAGTAAAAGCCGGGTCGCTGAACACAATGAGCAGTTCTTC
size: -
V: TRBV19
D: -
J: TRBJ2-1

CDR3: CASSSTALGLAGGHNEQFF
DNA: TGTGCCAGCAGCTCCACTGCGCTGGGTCTAGCGGGAGGACACAATGAGCAGTTCTTC
size: -
V: TRBV11-1
D: TRBD2
J: TRBJ2-1

CDR3: CASSYSRQVNSYEQYF
DNA: TGTGCCAGCAGTTACTCGAGACAGGTCAACTCCTACGAGCAGTACTTC
size: -
V: TRBV6-6
D: -
J: TRBJ2-7

CDR3: CASSYSIGGGPGTQYF
DNA: TGTGCCAGCAGTTACTCTATTGGCGGGGGGCCCGGAACCCAGTACTTC
size: -
V: TRBV6-5
D: TRBD2
J: TRBJ2-5

CDR3: CASSLVPGDTYEQYF
DNA: TGTGCCAGCAGCTTAGTTCCCGGGGACACTTACGAGCAGTACTTC
size: -
V: TRBV7-9
D: -
J: TRBJ2-7

CDR3: CASSGSTTYEQYF
DNA: TGTGCCAGCAGCGGATCGACAACCTACGAGCAGTACTTC
size: once
V: TRBV5-6
D: -
J: TRBJ2-7

CDR3: CARSQGANPGANVLTF
DNA: TGTGCCAGAAGCCAGGGGGCGAATCCTGGGGCCAACGTCCTGACTTTC
size: -
V: TRBV2
D: TRBD1
J: TRBJ2-6

CDR3: CASSLRAAGNEQFF
DNA: TGTGCCAGCAGCTTGAGGGCTGCGGGGAATGAGCAGTTCTTC
size: -
V: TRBV4-2
D: -
J: TRBJ2-1

CDR3: CASSIVHREDYEQYF
DNA: TGTGCCAGTAGTATAGTTCACAGGGAAGACTACGAGCAGTACTTC
size: -
V: TRBV19
D: -
J: TRBJ2-7

CDR3: CASSRIGQEGRATEAFF
DNA: TGTGCCAGCAGCCGAATAGGACAGGAGGGAAGGGCCACTGAAGCTTTCTTT
size: -
V: TRBV7-3
D: TRBD1
J: TRBJ1-1

CDR3: CASSETPWTGGDEQYF
DNA: TGTGCCAGCAGCGAGACCCCTTGGACAGGGGGCGACGAGCAGTACTTC
size: -
V: TRBV9
D: TRBD1
J: TRBJ2-7

CDR3: CASSPGTSGRATDTQYF
DNA: TGCGCCAGCAGCCCAGGGACTAGCGGGAGGGCCACAGATACGCAGTATTTT
size: -
V: TRBV5-1
D: TRBD2
J: TRBJ2-3

CDR3: CALRGLGTGELFF
DNA: TGTGCCTTAAGGGGGCTTGGCACCGGGGAGCTGTTTTTT
size: -
V: TRBV30
D: TRBD1
J: TRBJ2-2

CDR3: CASSYGTSDYNEQFF
DNA: TGTGCCAGCAGCTACGGGACTAGCGATTACAATGAGCAGTTCTTC
size: -
V: TRBV11-2
D: TRBD2
J: TRBJ2-1

CDR3: CASSEVTATEAFF
DNA: TGTGCCAGCAGTGAAGTTACAGCCACTGAAGCTTTCTTT
size: -
V: TRBV6-1
D: -
J: TRBJ1-1

CDR3: CASKPGTIEQYF
DNA: TGTGCCAGCAAGCCGGGAACAATCGAGCAGTACTTC
size: -
V: TRBV2
D: -
J: TRBJ2-7

CDR3: CASSSKTGPEYSVLTF
DNA: TGTGCCAGCAGCTCAAAGACAGGACCCGAGTATAGCGTCCTGACTTTC
size: -
V: TRBV5-4
D: -
J: TRBJ2-6

CDR3: CAIQKERISGDTGELFF
DNA: TGTGCCATACAAAAGGAACGGATTAGCGGGGACACCGGGGAGCTGTTTTTT
size: -
V: TRBV10-3
D: TRBD2
J: TRBJ2-2

CDR3: CASSQTLAGEVYEQYF
DNA: TGTGCCAGCAGCCAGACGTTAGCGGGAGAGGTTTACGAGCAGTACTTC
size: once
V: TRBV5-4
D: TRBD2
J: TRBJ2-7

CDR3: CASSQGMVSRDTYQETQYF
DNA: TGTGCCAGCAGCCAAGGAATGGTCTCCCGGGACACTTACCAAGAGACCCAGTACTTC
size: -
V: TRBV14
D: -
J: TRBJ2-5

CDR3: CASSWRSLGLAGGNEQFF
DNA: TGTGCCAGCAGCTGGAGGAGTCTAGGACTAGCGGGGGGGAATGAGCAGTTCTTC
size: -
V: TRBV5-4
D: TRBD2
J: TRBJ2-1

CDR3: CASSPRGAVGNTIYF
DNA: TGTGCCAGCAGTCCCCGGGGGGCCGTGGGGAACACCATATATTTT
size: -
V: TRBV27
D: -
J: TRBJ1-3

CDR3: CASSWDRAYGYTF
DNA: TGTGCCAGCAGTTGGGACAGGGCGTATGGCTACACCTTC
size: -
V: TRBV27
D: TRBD1
J: TRBJ1-2

CDR3: CASRNLAGKDNEQFF
DNA: TGCGCCAGCAGAAATTTAGCGGGGAAAGACAATGAGCAGTTCTTC
size: -
V: TRBV4-1
D: TRBD2
J: TRBJ2-1

CDR3: CASSLDISSTDTQYF
DNA: TGTGCCAGCAGCTTGGATATATCTAGCACAGATACGCAGTATTTT
size: -
V: TRBV5-6
D: -
J: TRBJ2-3

CDR3: CASSPDSPRGPQHF
DNA: TGTGCCAGCTCACCCGACAGTCCCCGAGGGCCCCAGCATTTT
size: -
V: TRBV18
D: -
J: TRBJ1-5